This TCR beta chain was observed in a study of chemoradiotherapy in HPV16-positive cancers. Study overall: Functional T-cell assays on a couple of HPV16-positive patients' cells defined candidate HPV-specific clones and common TCR motifs.

Clones were read by immunoSEQ multiplex PCR, and TCRdb kept only the in-frame ones, dropping some. The table includes 9,200 or so clones, approximately 77% detected once. Samples were taken several times over chemoradiotherapy. V lost 5 bases to trimming and J lost 4 bases, with 12 bases between them. Germline V gene data show CDR1 as MNHNS and CDR2 as SASEGT. The CDR3 sequence is 13 residues long. This sample comprised tumor tissue, obtained from a patient who underwent chemoradiotherapy. The TCR sequence derives from a human donor with HPV-associated anogenital cancer. The chain carries TRBV6-1 and TRBJ2-7; D call uncertain. Written as DNA, the CDR3 is TGTGCCAGCAGTTCCCTACCCAAGTACGAGCAGTACGTC. Its protein product is CASSSLPKYEQYV.